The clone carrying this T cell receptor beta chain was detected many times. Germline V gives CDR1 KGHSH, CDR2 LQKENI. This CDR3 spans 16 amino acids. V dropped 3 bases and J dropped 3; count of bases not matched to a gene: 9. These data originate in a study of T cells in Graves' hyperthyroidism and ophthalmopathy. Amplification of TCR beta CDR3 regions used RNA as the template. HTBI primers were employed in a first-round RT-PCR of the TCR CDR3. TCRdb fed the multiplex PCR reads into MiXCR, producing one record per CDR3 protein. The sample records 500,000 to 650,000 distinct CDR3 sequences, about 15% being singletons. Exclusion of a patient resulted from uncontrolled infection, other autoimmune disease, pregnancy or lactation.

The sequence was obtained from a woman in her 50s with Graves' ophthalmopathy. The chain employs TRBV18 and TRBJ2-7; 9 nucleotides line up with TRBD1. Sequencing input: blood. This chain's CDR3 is CASSPMGTGSIYEQYF. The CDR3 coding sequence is TGTGCCAGCTCACCGATGGGGACAGGGTCGATCTACGAGCAGTACTTC.